This TCR beta chain was sequenced for a study of shared clonotypes between healthy human individuals. The study, taken as a whole, reports: Clonotype sharing across a few donors was observed for roughly 5% of naive CD4 clonotypes. Rarefaction revealed incomplete sorted-subset sequencing despite large depth.

The donors were all Caucasian adults (living in Nashville, Tennessee). Trimming removed 0 bases at V and 8 bases at J, with 16 bases between. The CDR3 is made up of 15 amino acids. The germline V gene has CDR1 LGHNA and CDR2 YNFKEQ. As to this clone: What it binds is unknown.

Assay used: immunoSEQ multiplex PCR; TCRdb lists only in-frame clones, some missing. The sample shows approximately 710,000 clones, about 90% of them seen only once. Material for sequencing was memory CD8+ T cells from PBMCs. Documented subset: CD45RO+ cells pooled with CCR7-negative TemRA cells. The TCR sequence derives from a man aged 18 to 30 in good health. Some clones in this sample may be carry-over from other donors' samples. The V call is TRBV4-2, the J call TRBJ1-1, with D perhaps matching TRBD1 (5 bases). CDR3 protein: CASSQDFMGGTEAFF. The CDR3, as DNA: TGTGCCAGCAGCCAAGATTTTATGGGGGGAACAGAAGCTTTCTTT.